A single TCR beta chain is shown here with its context. Its antigen is not yet known. Nothing much larger sits one base from this clone, and base qualities are not available. TCRbeta CDR3 regions were amplified from genomic DNA by means of the immunoSEQ Assay, a bias-controlled multiplex PCR. For the original study's pipeline: The number of nucleated cells in each sample was estimated by amplification of reference gene primers within the assay. To quantify the absolute abundance of each unique TCRbeta CDR3 rearrangement, sequence reads were collapsed and filtered. For each sample, productive Simpson clonality was calculated as the square root of Simpson's diversity index over productive rearrangements. TCRdb's version of the immuneACCESS table is confined to in-frame rearrangements and falls short of the full clone set. An unresolved V gene accounts for under half of the shortfall where checked; the remainder is of unknown origin. Clonal size and the V and J genes are those of that table, whereas D and trimming came from the DNA. The sample table records around 290,000 clones; 80% to 95% of these occur just once. In total, the top ten clones hold around 2% of the sample.

This entry is derived from a study of blood T cell repertoires in COVID-19 (TCRdb year 2020). Background for the entire study: Samples covering the acute and convalescent phases of COVID-19 were provided by collaborators in the United States, Italy and Spain. The prospective study material was composed of cDNA or gDNA derived from T cells, B-cell-depleted T cells, or PBMCs. Subjects who had been exposed to COVID-19, were actively infected with it, or had recovered from it provided the deeply sampled blood TCRbeta repertoires that made up the dataset. The repertoires were made available in a free public database intended to serve as a resource for research on the immune response to SARS-CoV-2. The samples were drawn from the first 160 participants of the ongoing ImmuneRACE study and from more than 1,000 subjects provided by 6 global collaborators. Sample metadata almost always included a de-identified subject ID, COVID-19 status, age in years and sex. HLA class I and class II types, where available, came from metadata supplied by the sample provider rather than from assay-based typing. General conclusions and limits of the study: The quantity of clinical and demographic metadata differed by source and by participant and was supplied without curation.

One collaborating source in Seattle enrolled patients during active infection and followed them longitudinally through the course of disease. Collaborating institutions collected whole blood in K2EDTA tubes following their own protocols. Collaborator samples were shipped for TCRbeta analysis as frozen whole blood, isolated PBMCs, or DNA extracted from either sample type. Sequencing was carried out using peripheral blood. This clonotype was sampled from a woman in her thirties with COVID-19, enrolled during active disease.

The CDR3 in this case is CSVHTGNTEAFF. The nucleotide sequence reads TGCAGCGTACATACAGGGAACACTGAAGCTTTCTTT. The receptor chain draws on TRBV29-1 and TRBJ1-1; a tentative D match to TRBD1 spans 5 bases. The CDR3 spans 12 residues, from the cysteine through the phenylalanine. The DNA shown is the 36-base CDR3, in frame from base 1. The germline V gene gives CDR1 as SQVTM and CDR2 as ANQGSEA. V loses 6 bases, J loses 1 base, and the germline ends lie 9 bases apart.